This T cell receptor beta chain was profiled in a study of blood T cell repertoires in COVID-19. CDR1 is MNHEY, CDR2 SVGAGI, per germline. The length of the CDR3 is 14 residues. The V end was cut by 0 bases, the J end by 8 bases, with 13 bases between. Here immunoSEQ multiplex PCR was the method, and the copy in TCRdb shows in-frame clones only, minus some. The table records approximately 260,000 clones, roughly nine tenths of them present only once. The sequencing input was PBMCs or T cells enriched from blood (not recorded which). The TCR sequence derives from a woman between 55 and 75 years old who had recovered from COVID-19. This chain links TRBV6-5 with TRBJ1-2; possibly TRBD1 for D (5 bases). The CDR3 spells CASSYSSQGRGYTF. CDR3 sequence (DNA): TGTGCCAGCAGTTACTCGAGTCAGGGCAGGGGCTACACCTTC.